This T cell receptor beta chain comes out of a study of radiation and T cells in renal cell carcinoma. This clone was observed a few times. This table comes from immunoSEQ multiplex PCR, and its TCRdb copy is limited to in-frame clones, with some not included. In the table there are roughly 21,000 clones, nearly 55% of which are singletons. Trimming took 0 bases from V and 7 from J, leaving 18 bases between them. Looked up from germline, CDR1 is LGHNA and CDR2 is YSLEER. This CDR3 spans 16 amino acids. The treatment: treatment-naive control, cytoreductive nephrectomy. The chain joins TRBV4-3 to TRBJ1-2, with D tentatively TRBD1 (5 bases). The sample was tumor tissue, taken from a patient whose treatment was nephrectomy without radiotherapy. The sequence derives from a human donor with renal cell carcinoma. DNA for the CDR3: TGCGCCAGCAGCCAAGAGATAGACGGGGCGAGGGCTGGCTACACCTTC. Translating it yields CASSQEIDGARAGYTF.